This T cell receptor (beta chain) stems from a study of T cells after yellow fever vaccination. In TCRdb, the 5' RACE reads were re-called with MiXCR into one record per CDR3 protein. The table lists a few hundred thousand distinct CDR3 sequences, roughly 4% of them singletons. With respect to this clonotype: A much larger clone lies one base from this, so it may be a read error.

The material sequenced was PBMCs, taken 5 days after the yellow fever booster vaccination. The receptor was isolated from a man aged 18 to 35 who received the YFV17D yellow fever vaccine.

CDR3 nucleotide sequence: TGCAGTGCTAGACATTCAGGGTTCGGCGAGCAGTACTTC. Its translation: CSARHSGFGEQYF. V is TRBV20-1 and J is TRBJ2-7, with D perhaps matching TRBD1 (5 bases). The V end lost 2 bases, the J end lost 6 bases, and 14 bases lay between the germline ends. CDR3 size: 13 residues. Germline CDR1 DFQATT, CDR2 SNEGSKA (reference sequence).